This T cell receptor beta chain was sequenced during a study of T cell therapy after organ transplantation. About the study: T cells were expanded 2 to 3 weeks with 30 CMV class I/II epitopes. Short-term post-therapy samples: blood collected 4 to 8 weeks after completing therapy.

Here immunoSEQ multiplex PCR was the method, and the copy in TCRdb shows in-frame clones only, minus some. The sample has 6,000 or so clones; roughly 74% are singletons. This clone was detected once. Its antigen is unidentified. There are 14 residues in the CDR3. Germline CDR1 reads MDHEN; CDR2 reads SYDVKM. V was trimmed by 4 bases and J by 2 bases, leaving 12 bases between them. The study's findings and limits: Confounding by concurrent antirejection or antiviral medications was not assessed. Both transferred clonotypes and endogenous ones absent from products apparently reconstituted.

The time point denotes: 4-8 weeks after completion of therapy. The receptor was derived from a human patient who had received a solid organ transplant and had CMV disease. Some T cells may originate from the graft donor. Material: CD8+ T cells from blood, obtained after autologous CMV-specific T cell therapy. The chain is built from TRBV28 and TRBJ2-7; D may be TRBD2 (5 bases). CDR3 in DNA: TGTGCCAGCAGTTGGAAGAGCGGCGCCTACGAGCAGTACTTC. Amino acid sequence: CASSWKSGAYEQYF.